This T cell receptor (beta chain) was recorded in a study of regulatory T cells in long-lasting Graves disease. Study-level background: Recently diagnosed Graves' patients had received antithyroid drugs for under 3 months.

As to time point: newly diagnosed GD, antithyroid drugs for less than 3 months. The TCR library was made from RNA that had been extracted from PBMCs in TRIzol. The CDR3 is 15 amino acids. The TCR beta library used iRepertoire HTBI primers with Arm-PCR amplification of CDR3. TCRdb fed the multiplex PCR reads into MiXCR, producing one record per CDR3 protein. Altogether around 320,000 distinct CDR3 sequences are present, over 15% being singletons, with the ten largest covering approximately 30%. Note on this clonotype: A far larger clone is one nucleotide away, so this likely arose from a read error.

This sample was shared with a second study, whose subject was T cells in Graves' hyperthyroidism and ophthalmopathy.

This sample comprised peripheral blood mononuclear cells (PBMCs), obtained at new diagnosis, from a patient treated with antithyroid drugs. The sequence derives from a man aged 35-49 years with Graves disease. The chain recombines TRBV12-3 or TRBV12-4 with TRBJ2-7, with D unclear. The end of the DNA is better explained by TRBJ2-5, so the J call may be wrong. The CDR3 is CASSSTMRSQETQYF. Written as DNA, the CDR3 is TGTGCCAGCAGCTCGACCATGAGGAGCCAAGAGACCCAGTACTTC.